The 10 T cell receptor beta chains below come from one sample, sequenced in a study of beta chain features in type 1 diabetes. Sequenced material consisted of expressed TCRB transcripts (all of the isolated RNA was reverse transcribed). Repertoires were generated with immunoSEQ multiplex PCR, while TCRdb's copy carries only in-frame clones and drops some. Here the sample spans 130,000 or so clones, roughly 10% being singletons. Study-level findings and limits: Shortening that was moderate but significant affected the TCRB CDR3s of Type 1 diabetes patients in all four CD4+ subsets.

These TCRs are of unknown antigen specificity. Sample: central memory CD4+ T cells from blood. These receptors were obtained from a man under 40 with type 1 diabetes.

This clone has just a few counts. The CDR3 DNA sequence: TGTGCCAGCAGGCCGGGACAGGGTCTGAACGAGCAGTACTTC. Its protein is CASRPGQGLNEQYF. The V call is TRBV27, the J call TRBJ2-7; TRBD1 matches 9 bases. The germline V gene encodes CDR1 MNHEY and CDR2 SMNVEV (reference sequence). CDR3 length: 14 residues. V was pared by 6 bases and J by 5 bases, with 8 bases of the junction left unmatched.

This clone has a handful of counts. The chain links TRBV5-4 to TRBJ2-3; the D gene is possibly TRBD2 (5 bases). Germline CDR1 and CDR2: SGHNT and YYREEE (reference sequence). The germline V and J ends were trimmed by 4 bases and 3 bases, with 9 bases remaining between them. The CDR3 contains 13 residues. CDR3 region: CASSIPGTDTQYF. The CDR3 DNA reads TGTGCCAGCAGCATCCCGGGAACAGATACGCAGTATTTT.

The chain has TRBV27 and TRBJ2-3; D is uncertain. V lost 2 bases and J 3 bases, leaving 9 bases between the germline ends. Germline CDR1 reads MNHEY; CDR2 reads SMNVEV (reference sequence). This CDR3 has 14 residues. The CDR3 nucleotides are TGTGCCAGCAGTTTAGGAGTTGCGACAGATACGCAGTATTTT. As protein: CASSLGVATDTQYF.

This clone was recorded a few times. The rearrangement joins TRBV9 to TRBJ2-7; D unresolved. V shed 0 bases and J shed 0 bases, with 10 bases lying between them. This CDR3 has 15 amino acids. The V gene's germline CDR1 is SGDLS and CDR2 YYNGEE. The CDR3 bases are TGTGCCAGCAGCGTAGAACCCGTTAGCTCCTACGAGCAGTACTTC. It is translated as CASSVEPVSSYEQYF. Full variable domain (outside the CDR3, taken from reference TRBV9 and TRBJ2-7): DSGVTQTPKHLITATGQRVTLRCSPRSGDLSVYWYQQSLDQGLQFLIQYYNGEERAKGNILERFSAQQFPDLHSELNLSSLELGDSALYFCASSVEPVSSYEQYFGPGTRLTVT.

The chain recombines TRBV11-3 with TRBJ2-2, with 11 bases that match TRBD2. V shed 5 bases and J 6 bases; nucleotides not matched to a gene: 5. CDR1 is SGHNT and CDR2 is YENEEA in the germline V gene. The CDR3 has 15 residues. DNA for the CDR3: TGTGCCAGCAGCCCGACTAGCGGGGCACCCGGGGAGCTGTTTTTT. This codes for CASSPTSGAPGELFF.

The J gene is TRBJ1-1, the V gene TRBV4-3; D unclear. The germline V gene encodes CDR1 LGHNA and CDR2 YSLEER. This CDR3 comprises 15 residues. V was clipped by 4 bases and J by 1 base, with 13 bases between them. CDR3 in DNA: TGCGCCAGCAGCCTGCAACCCGGTCAGAACACTGAAGCTTTCTTT. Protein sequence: CASSLQPGQNTEAFF.

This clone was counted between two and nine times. CDR3 protein: CASSVENRNTEAFF. CDR3 DNA: TGCGCCAGCAGCGTGGAAAATCGGAACACTGAAGCTTTCTTT. This rearrangement joins TRBV5-1 to TRBJ1-1; no clear D. The CDR3 covers 14 residues. The germline CDR1 and CDR2 sequences are SGHRS and YFSETQ. V lost 4 bases to trimming and J lost 1 base, with 11 bases between them.

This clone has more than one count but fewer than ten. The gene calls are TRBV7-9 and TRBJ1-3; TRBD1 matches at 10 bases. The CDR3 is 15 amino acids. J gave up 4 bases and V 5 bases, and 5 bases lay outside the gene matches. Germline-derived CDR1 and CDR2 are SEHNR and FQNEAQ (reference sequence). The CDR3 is CASSIMTGGGNTIYF. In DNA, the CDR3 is TGTGCCAGCAGCATCATGACAGGGGGCGGAAACACCATATATTTT.

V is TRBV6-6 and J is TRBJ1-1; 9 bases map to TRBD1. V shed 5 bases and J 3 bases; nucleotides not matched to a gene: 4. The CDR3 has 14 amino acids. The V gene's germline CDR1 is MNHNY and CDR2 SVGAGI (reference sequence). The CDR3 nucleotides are TGTGCCAGCAGTCCCGGGGACAGGGACACTGAAGCTTTCTTT. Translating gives CASSPGDRDTEAFF.

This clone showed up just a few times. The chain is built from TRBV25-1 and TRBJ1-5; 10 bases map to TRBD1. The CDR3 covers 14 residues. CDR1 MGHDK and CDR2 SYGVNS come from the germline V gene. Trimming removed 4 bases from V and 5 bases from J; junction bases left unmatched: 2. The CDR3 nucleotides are TGTGCCAGCAGTGGGGGGACAGGGGATCAGCCCCAGCATTTT. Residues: CASSGGTGDQPQHF. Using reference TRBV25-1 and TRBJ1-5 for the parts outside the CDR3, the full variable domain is EADIYQTPRYLVIGTGKKITLECSQTMGHDKMYWYQQDPGMELHLIHYSYGVNSTEKGDLSSESTVSRIRTEHFPLTLESARPSHTSQYLCASSGGTGDQPQHFGDGTRLSIL.